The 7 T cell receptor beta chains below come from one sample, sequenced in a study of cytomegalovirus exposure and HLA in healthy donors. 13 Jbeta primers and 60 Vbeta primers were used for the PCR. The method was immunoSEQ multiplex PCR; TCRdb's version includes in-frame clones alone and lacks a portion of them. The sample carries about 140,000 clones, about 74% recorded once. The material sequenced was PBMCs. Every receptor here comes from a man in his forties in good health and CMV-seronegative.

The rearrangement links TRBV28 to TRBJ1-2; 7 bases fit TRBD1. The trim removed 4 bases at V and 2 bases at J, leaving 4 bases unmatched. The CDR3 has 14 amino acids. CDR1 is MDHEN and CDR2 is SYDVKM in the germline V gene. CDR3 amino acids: CASSSTGTNYGYTF. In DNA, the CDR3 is TGTGCCAGCAGTTCGACAGGGACGAACTATGGCTACACCTTC.

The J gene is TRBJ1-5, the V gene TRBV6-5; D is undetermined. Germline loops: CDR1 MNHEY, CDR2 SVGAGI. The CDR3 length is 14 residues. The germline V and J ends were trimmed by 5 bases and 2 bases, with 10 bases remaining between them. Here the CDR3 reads CASSPSQGNQPQHF. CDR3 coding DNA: TGTGCCAGCAGTCCAAGTCAGGGCAATCAGCCCCAGCATTTT.

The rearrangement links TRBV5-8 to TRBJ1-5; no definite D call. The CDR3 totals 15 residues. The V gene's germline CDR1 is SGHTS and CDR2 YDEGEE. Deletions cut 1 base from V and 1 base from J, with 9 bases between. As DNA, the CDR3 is TGTGCCAGCAGCTTGCAGCCGGGAAGCAATCAGCCCCAGCATTTT. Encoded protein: CASSLQPGSNQPQHF.

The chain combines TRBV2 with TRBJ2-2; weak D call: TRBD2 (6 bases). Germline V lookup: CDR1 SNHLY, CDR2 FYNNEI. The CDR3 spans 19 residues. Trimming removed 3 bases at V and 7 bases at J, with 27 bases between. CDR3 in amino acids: CASSDGLGGGDLSGGELFF. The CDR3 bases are TGTGCCAGCAGTGATGGGTTGGGTGGCGGGGACCTATCAGGCGGGGAGCTGTTTTTT. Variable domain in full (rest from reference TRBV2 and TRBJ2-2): EPEVTQTPSHQVTQMGQEVILRCVPISNHLYFYWYRQILGQKVEFLVSFYNNEISEKSEIFDDQFSVERPDGSNFTLKIRSTKLEDSAMYFCASSDGLGGGDLSGGELFFGEGSRLTVL.

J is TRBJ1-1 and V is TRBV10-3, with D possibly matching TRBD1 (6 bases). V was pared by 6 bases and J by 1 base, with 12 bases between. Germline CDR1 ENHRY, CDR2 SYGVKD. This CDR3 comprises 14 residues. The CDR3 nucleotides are TGTGCCATCAGCCCGACAGGAACGAACACTGAAGCTTTCTTT. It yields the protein CAISPTGTNTEAFF.

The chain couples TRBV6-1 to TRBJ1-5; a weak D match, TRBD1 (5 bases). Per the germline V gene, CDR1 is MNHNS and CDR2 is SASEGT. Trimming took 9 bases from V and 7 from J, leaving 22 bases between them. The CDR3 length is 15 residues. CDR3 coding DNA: TGTGCCAGTTGTGTCCAACAGGCGGCCGAGCAGCCCCAGCATTTT. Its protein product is CASCVQQAAEQPQHF.

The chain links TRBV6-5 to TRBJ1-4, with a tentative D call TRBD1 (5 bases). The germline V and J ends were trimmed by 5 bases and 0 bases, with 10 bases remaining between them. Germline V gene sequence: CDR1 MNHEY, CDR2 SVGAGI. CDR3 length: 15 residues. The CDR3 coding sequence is TGTGCCAGCAGTAACAGGATTGCAACTAATGAAAAACTGTTTTTT. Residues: CASSNRIATNEKLFF.